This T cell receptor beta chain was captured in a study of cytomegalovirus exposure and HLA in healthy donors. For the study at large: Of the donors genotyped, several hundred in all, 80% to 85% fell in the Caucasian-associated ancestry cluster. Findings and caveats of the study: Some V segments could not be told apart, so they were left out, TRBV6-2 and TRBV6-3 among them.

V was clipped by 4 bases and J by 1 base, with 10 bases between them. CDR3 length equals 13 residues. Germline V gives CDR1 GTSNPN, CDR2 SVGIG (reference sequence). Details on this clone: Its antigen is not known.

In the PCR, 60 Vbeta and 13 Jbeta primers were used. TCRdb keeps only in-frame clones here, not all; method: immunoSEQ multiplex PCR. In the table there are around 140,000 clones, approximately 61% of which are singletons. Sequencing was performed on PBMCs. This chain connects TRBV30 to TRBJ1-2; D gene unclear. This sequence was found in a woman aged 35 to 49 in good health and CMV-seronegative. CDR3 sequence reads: CAWTQNLNYGYTF. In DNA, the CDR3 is TGTGCCTGGACACAGAACCTTAACTATGGCTACACCTTC.